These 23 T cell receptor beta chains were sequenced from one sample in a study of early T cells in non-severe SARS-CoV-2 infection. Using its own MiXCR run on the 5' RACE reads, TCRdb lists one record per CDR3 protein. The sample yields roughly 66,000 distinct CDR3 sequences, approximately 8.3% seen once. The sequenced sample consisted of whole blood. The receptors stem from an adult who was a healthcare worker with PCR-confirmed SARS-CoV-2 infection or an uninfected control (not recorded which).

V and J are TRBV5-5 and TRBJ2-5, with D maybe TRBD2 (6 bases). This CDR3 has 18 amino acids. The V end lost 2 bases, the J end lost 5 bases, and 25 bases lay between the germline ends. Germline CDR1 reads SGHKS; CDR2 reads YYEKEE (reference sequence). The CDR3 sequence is CASSFSSGGDSVWETQYF. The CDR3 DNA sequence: TGTGCCAGCAGCTTTTCCTCCGGGGGAGATTCGGTGTGGGAGACCCAGTACTTC.

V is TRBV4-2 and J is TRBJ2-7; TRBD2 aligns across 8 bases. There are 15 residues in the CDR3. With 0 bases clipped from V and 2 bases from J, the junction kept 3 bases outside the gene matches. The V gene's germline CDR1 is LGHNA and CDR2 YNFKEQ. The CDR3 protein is CASSQELAEPYEQYF. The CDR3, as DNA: TGTGCCAGCAGCCAAGAACTAGCGGAGCCCTACGAGCAGTACTTC.

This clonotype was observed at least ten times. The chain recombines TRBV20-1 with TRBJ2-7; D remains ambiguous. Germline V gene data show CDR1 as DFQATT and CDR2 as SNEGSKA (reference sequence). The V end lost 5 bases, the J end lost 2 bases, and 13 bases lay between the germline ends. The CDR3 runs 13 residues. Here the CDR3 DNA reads TGCAGTGCTTACGACATGATCACCTACGAGCAGTACTTC. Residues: CSAYDMITYEQYF.

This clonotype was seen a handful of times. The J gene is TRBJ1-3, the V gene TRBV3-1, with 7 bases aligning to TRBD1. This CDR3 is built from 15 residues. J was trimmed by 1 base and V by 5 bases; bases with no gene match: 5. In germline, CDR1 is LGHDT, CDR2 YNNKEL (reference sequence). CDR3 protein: CASSKPGQSGNTIYF. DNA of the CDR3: TGTGCCAGCAGCAAACCGGGACAGTCTGGAAACACCATATATTTT.

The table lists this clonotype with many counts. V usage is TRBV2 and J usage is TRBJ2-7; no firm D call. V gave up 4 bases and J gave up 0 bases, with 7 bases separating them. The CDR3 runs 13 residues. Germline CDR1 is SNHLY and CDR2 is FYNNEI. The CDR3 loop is CASSAGASYEQYF. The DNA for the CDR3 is TGTGCCAGCAGTGCGGGCGCCTCCTACGAGCAGTACTTC.

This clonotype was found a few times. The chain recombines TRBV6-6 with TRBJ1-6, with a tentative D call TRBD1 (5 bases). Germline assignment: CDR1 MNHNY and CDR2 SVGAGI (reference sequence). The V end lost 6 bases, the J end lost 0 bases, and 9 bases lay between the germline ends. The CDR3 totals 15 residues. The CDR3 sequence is CASRTDSSYNSPLHF. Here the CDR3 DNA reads TGTGCCAGCAGAACCGACAGCTCCTATAATTCACCCCTCCACTTT.

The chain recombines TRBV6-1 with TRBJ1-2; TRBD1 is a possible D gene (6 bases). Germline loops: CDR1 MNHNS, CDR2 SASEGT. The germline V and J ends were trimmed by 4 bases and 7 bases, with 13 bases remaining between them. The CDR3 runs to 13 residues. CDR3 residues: CASSVSGAFGYTF. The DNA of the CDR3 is TGTGCCAGCAGTGTATCAGGGGCCTTTGGCTACACCTTC.

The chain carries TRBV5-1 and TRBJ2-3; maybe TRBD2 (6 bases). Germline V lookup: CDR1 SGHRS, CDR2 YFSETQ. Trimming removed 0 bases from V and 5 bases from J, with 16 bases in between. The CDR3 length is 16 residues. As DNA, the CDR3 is TGCGCCAGCAGCTTGGCCCTTAGCGGAGCGGGAGATACGCAGTATTTT. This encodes CASSLALSGAGDTQYF.

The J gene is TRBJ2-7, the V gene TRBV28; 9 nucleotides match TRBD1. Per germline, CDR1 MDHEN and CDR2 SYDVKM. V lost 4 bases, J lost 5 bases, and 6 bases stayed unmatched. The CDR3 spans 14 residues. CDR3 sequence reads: CASSSIQGAHEQYF. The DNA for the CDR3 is TGTGCCAGCAGTTCTATACAGGGGGCCCACGAGCAGTACTTC.

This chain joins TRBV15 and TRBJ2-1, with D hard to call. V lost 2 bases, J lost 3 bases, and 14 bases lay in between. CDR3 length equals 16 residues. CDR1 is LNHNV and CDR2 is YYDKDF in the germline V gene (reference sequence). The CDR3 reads CATSRSPNEYYNEQFF. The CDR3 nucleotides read TGTGCCACCAGCAGATCACCGAACGAATACTACAATGAGCAGTTCTTC.

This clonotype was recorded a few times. CDR3 region: CASSLTPGDETQYF. The CDR3 DNA sequence: TGTGCCAGCAGCTTGACCCCCGGTGACGAGACCCAGTACTTC. This chain links TRBV11-2 with TRBJ2-5; D remains ambiguous. The CDR3 is made up of 14 amino acids. V was cut by 3 bases and J by 5 bases, with 13 bases left in between. Germline V gives CDR1 SGHAT, CDR2 FQNNGV.

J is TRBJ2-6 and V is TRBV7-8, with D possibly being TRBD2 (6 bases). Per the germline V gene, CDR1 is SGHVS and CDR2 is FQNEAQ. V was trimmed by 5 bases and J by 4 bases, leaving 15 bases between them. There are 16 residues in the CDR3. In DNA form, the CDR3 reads TGTGCCAGCAGCCCTCCAGGCCTAGCGGGGGCCAACGTCCTGACTTTC. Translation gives CASSPPGLAGANVLTF.

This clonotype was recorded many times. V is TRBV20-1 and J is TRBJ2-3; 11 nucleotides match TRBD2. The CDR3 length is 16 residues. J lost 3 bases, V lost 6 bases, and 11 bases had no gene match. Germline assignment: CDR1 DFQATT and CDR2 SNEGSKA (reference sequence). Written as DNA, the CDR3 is TGCAGTGCGAGGAAACTAGCGGGAGTTGGTACAGATACGCAGTATTTT. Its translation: CSARKLAGVGTDTQYF.

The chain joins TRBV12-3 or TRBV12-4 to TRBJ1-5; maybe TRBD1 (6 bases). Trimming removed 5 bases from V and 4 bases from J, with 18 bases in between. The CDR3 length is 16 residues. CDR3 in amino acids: CASSPEGQSVNQPQHF. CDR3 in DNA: TGTGCCAGCAGTCCGGAAGGACAGTCGGTTAATCAGCCCCAGCATTTT.

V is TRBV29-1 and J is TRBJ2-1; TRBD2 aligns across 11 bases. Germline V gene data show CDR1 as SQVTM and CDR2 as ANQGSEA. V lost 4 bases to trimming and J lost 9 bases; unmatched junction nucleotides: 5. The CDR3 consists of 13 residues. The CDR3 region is CSVAGTSGSEQFF. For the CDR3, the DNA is TGCAGCGTTGCCGGGACTAGCGGTAGTGAGCAGTTCTTC.

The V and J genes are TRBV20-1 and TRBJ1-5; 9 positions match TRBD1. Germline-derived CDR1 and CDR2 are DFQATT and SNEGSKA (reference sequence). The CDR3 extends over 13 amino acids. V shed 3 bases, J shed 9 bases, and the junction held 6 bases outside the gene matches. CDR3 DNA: TGCAGTGCTAGGGTACAGGGGGCACGGCCCCAGCATTTT. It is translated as CSARVQGARPQHF.

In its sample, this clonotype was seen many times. Written as DNA, the CDR3 is TGCAGCGTTGATTCGGGAGGGACAGATACGCAGTATTTT. The encoded protein is CSVDSGGTDTQYF. The rearrangement uses TRBV29-1 and TRBJ2-3, with 8 bases matching TRBD2. V was clipped by 3 bases and J by 3 bases; unmatched bases: 2. The germline CDR1 and CDR2 sequences are SQVTM and ANQGSEA. The CDR3 runs to 13 residues.

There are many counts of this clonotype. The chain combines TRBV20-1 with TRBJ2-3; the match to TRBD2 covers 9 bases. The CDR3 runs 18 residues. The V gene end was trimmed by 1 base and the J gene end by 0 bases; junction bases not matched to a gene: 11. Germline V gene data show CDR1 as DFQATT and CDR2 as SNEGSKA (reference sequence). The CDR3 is CSARGPLGLANSTDTQYF. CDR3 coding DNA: TGCAGTGCTAGAGGCCCCCTGGGACTAGCCAATAGCACAGATACGCAGTATTTT.

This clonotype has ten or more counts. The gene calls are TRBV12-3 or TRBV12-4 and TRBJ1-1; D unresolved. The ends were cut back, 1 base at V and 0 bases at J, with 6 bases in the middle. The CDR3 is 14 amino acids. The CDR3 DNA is TGTGCCAGCAGTTTAGGGTTCATGAACACTGAAGCTTTCTTT. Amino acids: CASSLGFMNTEAFF.

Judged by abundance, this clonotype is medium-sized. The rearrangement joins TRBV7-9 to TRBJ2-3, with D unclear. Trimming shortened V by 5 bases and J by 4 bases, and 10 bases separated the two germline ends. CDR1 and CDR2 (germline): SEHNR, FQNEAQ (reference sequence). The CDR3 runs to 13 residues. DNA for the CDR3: TGTGCCAGCAGCCCGAAGGGCCCAGATACGCAGTATTTT. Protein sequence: CASSPKGPDTQYF.

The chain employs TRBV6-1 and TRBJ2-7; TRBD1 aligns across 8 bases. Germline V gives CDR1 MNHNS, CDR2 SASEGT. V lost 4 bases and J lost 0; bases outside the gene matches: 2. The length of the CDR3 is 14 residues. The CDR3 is CASSVDRGSYEQYF. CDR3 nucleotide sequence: TGTGCCAGCAGTGTCGACAGGGGCTCCTACGAGCAGTACTTC.

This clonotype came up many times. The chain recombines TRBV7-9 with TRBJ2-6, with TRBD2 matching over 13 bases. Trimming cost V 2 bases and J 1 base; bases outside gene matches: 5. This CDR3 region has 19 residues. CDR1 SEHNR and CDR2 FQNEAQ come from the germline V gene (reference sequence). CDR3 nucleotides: TGTGCCAGCAGCTTACGCGGACTAGCGGGAGTGTCTGGGGCCAACGTCCTGACTTTC. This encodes CASSLRGLAGVSGANVLTF.

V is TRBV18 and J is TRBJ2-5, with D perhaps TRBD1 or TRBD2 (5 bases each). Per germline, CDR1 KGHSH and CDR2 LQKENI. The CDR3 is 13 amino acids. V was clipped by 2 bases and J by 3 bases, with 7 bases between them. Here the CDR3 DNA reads TGTGCCAGCTCACCAGGGACCAAAGAGACCCAGTACTTC. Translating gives CASSPGTKETQYF.